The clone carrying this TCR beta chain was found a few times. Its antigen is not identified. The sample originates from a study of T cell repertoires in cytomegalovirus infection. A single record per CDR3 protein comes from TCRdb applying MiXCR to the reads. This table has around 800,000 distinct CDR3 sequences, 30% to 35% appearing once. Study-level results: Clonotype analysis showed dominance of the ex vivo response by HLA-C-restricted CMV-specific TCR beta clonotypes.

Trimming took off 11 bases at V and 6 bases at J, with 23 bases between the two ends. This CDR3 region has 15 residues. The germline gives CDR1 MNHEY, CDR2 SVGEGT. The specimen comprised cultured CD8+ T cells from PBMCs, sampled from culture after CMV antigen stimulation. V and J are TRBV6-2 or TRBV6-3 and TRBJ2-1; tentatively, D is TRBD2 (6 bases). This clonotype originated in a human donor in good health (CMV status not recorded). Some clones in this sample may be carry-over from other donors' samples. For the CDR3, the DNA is TGTGCCTCGACACATCGGGGACTTCGTCGCAATGAGCAGTTCTTC. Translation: CASTHRGLRRNEQFF.